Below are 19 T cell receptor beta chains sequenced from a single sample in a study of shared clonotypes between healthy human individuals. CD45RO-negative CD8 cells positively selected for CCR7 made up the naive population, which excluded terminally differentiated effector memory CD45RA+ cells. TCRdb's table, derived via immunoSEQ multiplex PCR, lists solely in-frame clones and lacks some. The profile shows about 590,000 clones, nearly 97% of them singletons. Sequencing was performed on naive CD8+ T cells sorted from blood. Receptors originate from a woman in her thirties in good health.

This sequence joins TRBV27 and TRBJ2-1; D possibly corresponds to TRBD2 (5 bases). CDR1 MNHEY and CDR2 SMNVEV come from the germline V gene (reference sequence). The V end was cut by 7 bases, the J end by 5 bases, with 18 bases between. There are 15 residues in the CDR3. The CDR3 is CASNPVGLADNEQFF. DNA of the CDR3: TGTGCCAGCAACCCGGTCGGGCTAGCAGACAATGAGCAGTTCTTC.

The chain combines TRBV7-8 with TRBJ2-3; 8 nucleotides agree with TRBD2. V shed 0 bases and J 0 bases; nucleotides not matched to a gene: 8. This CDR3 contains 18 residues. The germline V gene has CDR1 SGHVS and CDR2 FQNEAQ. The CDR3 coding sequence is TGTGCCAGCAGCTTAGCGCTAGGACTAGCTACAAGCACAGATACGCAGTATTTT. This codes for CASSLALGLATSTDTQYF.

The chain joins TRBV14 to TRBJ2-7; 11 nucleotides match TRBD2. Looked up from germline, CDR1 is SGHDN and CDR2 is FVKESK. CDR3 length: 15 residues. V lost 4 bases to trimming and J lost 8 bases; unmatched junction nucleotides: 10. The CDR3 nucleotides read TGTGCCAGCAGCCCCGGGACTAGCGGCTTTGAGCAGCAGTACTTC. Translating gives CASSPGTSGFEQQYF.

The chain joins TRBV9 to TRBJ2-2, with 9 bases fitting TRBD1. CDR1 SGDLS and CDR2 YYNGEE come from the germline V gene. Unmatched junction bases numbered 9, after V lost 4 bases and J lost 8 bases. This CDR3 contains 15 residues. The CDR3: CASSLMNRGHGELFF. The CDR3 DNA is TGTGCCAGCAGCCTCATGAACAGGGGGCATGGGGAGCTGTTTTTT. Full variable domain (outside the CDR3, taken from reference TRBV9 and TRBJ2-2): DSGVTQTPKHLITATGQRVTLRCSPRSGDLSVYWYQQSLDQGLQFLIQYYNGEERAKGNILERFSAQQFPDLHSELNLSSLELGDSALYFCASSLMNRGHGELFFGEGSRLTVL.

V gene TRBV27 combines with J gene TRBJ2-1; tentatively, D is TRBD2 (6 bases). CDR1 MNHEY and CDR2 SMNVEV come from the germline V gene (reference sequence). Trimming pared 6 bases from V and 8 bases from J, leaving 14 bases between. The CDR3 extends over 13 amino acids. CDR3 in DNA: TGTGCCAGCAGCCTCCTTGGAGGGGATGAGCAGTTCTTC. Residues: CASSLLGGDEQFF.

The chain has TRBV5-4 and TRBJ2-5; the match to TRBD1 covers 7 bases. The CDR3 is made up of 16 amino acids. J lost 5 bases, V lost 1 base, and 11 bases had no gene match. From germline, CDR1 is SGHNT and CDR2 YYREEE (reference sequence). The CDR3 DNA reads TGTGCCAGCAGCTTGAGGGGGCTTACGCTCTATGAGACCCAGTACTTC. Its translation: CASSLRGLTLYETQYF. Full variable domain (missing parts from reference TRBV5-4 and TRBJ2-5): ETGVTQSPTHLIKTRGQQVTLRCSSQSGHNTVSWYQQALGQGPQFIFQYYREEENGRGNFPPRFSGLQFPNYSSELNVNALELDDSALYLCASSLRGLTLYETQYFGPGTRLLVL.

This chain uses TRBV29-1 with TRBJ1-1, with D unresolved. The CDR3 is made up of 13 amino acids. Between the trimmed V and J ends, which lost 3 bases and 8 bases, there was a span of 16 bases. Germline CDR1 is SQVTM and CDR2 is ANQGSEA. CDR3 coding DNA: TGCAGCGTTGAGGAGCGGTCCTGGGTCGAAGCTTTCTTT. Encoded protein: CSVEERSWVEAFF.

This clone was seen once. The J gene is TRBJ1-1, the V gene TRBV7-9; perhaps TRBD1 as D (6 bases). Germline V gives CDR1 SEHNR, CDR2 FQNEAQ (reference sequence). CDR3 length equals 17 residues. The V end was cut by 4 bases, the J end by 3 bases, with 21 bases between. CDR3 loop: CASSSMSRGTWDTEAFF. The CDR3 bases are TGTGCCAGCAGCTCCATGTCGCGCGGGACATGGGACACTGAAGCTTTCTTT.

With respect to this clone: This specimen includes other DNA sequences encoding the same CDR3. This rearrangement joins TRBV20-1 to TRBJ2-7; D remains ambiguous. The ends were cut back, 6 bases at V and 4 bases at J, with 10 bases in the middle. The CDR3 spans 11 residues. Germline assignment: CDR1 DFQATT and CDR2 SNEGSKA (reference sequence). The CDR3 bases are TGCAGTGCCCTCTTGGGGTACGAGCAGTACTTC. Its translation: CSALLGYEQYF.

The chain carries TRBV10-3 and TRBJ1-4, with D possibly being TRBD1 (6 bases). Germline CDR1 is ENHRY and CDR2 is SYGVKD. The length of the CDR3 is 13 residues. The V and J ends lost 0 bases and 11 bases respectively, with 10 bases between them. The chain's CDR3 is CAISESQGDKLFF. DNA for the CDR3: TGTGCCATCAGTGAGTCACAGGGCGACAAACTGTTTTTT.

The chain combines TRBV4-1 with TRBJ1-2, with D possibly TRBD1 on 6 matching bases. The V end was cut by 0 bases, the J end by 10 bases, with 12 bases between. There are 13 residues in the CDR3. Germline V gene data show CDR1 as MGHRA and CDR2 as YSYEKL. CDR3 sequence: CASSQENTGIYTF. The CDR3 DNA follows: TGCGCCAGCAGCCAAGAAAACACAGGGATCTACACCTTC.

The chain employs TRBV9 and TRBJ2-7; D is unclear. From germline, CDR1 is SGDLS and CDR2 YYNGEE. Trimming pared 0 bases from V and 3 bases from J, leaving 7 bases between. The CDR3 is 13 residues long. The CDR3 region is CASSVDGVYEQYF. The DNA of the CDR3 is TGTGCCAGCAGCGTAGATGGGGTCTACGAGCAGTACTTC.

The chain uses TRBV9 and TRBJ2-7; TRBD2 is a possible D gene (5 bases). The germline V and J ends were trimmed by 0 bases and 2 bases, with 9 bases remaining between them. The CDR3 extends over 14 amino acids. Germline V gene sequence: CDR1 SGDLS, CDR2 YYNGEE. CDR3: CASSVDGVAYEQYF. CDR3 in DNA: TGTGCCAGCAGCGTAGACGGGGTTGCCTACGAGCAGTACTTC.

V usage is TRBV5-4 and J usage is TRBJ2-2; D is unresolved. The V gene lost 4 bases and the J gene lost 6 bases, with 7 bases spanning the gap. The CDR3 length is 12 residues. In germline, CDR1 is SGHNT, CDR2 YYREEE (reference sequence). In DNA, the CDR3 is TGTGCCAGCAGCACAAGCCCCGGGGAGCTGTTTTTT. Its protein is CASSTSPGELFF.

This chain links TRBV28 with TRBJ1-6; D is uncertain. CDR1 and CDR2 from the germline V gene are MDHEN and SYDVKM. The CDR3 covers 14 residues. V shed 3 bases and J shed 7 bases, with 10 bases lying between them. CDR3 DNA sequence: TGTGCCAGCAGTTTTAACCTCGGGAATTCACCCCTCCACTTT. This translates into CASSFNLGNSPLHF. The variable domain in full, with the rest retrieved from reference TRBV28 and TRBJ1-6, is DVKVTQSSRYLVKRTGEKVFLECVQDMDHENMFWYRQDPGLGLRLIYFSYDVKMKEKGDIPEGYSVSREKKERFSLILESASTNQTSMYLCASSFNLGNSPLHFGNGTRLTVT.

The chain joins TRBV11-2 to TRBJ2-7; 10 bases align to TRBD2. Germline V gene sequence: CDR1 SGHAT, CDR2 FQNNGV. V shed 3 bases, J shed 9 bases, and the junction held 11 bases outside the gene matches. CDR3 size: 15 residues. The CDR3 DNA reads TGTGCCAGCAGCTTTCTAGCGGGAGAGGCCCCGGTGCAGTACTTC. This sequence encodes CASSFLAGEAPVQYF.

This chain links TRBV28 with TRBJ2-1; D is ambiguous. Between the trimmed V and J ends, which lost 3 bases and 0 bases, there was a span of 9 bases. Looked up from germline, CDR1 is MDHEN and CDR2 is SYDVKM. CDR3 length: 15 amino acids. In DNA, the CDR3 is TGTGCCAGCAGTTTGACCCAGAGCTCCTACAATGAGCAGTTCTTC. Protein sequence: CASSLTQSSYNEQFF.

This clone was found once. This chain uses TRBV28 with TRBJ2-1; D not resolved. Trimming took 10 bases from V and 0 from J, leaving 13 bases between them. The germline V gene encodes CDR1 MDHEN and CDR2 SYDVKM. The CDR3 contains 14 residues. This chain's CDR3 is CATLSGFSYNEQFF. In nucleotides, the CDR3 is TGTGCCACCCTGAGTGGGTTCTCCTACAATGAGCAGTTCTTC.

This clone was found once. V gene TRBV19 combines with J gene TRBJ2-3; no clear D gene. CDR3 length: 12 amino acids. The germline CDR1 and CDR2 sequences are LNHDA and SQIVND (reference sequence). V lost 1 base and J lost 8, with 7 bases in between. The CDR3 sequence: CASSIGGGTQYF. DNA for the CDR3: TGTGCCAGTAGTATAGGCGGCGGTACGCAGTATTTT.